What follows describes a single T cell receptor (beta chain). This record comes from a study of blood T cell repertoires in COVID-19. About the research overall: Sites in the United States, Italy and Spain provided acute and convalescent COVID-19 samples. From T cells, B-cell-depleted T cells, or PBMCs came the material, which was cDNA or gDNA.

The CDR3 loop spans 16 amino acids. The V gene lost 1 base and the J gene lost 2 bases, with 13 bases spanning the gap. The germline V gene encodes CDR1 SGHAT and CDR2 FQDESV (reference sequence). In the study's own analysis: Amplification with reference gene primers provided the estimates of nucleated cell counts. Generated by immunoSEQ multiplex PCR, the TCRdb table keeps only in-frame clones and is missing some. The V and J calls and clone size come from that table; D and trimming were worked out from the DNA. The table lists 180,000 or so clones, more than 75% of them singletons. This receptor was obtained from a man between 65 and 85 years old with acute or convalescent COVID-19. The sample was peripheral blood. The chain joins TRBV11-1 to TRBJ2-3; the D gene is possibly TRBD2 (6 bases). The CDR3 DNA follows: TGTGCCAGCAGCTTAGTCACGGGACTTTCCACAGATACGCAGTATTTT. Protein sequence: CASSLVTGLSTDTQYF.